This T cell receptor beta chain was sequenced in a study of cytomegalovirus exposure and HLA in healthy donors (dated by TCRdb to about 2017). As for the study more broadly: According to a later analysis, one platform produced both the 100 to 150 validation repertoires and the 666 repertoires of the first cohort. The study aimed to test whether cataloging public T cell receptors could reveal signatures of past pathogen exposure. In addition to the first cohort of 650 to 800 subjects, a separate validation cohort of 100 to 150 different subjects was used. The study combined high-throughput TCR immunosequencing, statistical association of individual TCRs with disease status, and machine learning to predict cytomegalovirus infection status. Study-wide findings and limitations: The validation cohort had no HLA typing available for a later analysis, so co-occurrence within that cohort was assessed over all 110 or so repertoires. In a later analysis, TCRs clustered in the first cohort were found to also tend to co-occur in the roughly 130 validation repertoires, with 85% to 95% of cluster scores above 0. Cytomegalovirus status was reported to be diagnosed by the classifier with high specificity and sensitivity in both the original and validation cohorts. The authors suggested that the approach could potentially be extended to other disease states and immunological phenotypes. A total of 164 TCR beta chains were listed by the study as associated with cytomegalovirus. A few of the identified cytomegalovirus-associated TCR beta chains were confirmed in vitro to be specific for cytomegalovirus antigens. Across donors, most TCR sequences were observed very rarely, whereas some public TCRs were present in many individuals.

Donors formed part of the validation cohort, which comprised over a hundred subjects and was distinct from the first cohort of over 500 subjects. The CDR3 starts with the cysteine, ends with the phenylalanine, and has 15 residues. Only the CDR3 region is kept as DNA, spanning 45 bases read in frame from base 1. CDR1 and CDR2 are drawn from the germline V gene: SGHDN, FVKESK. Trimming removed 2 bases from V and 3 bases from J; the gene matches leave 5 bases unexplained. Comments on this clone: Its antigen target is currently unknown. There are no base qualities to consult, and no much larger clone falls within one base.

Library preparation was by the immunoSEQ multiplex PCR assay. In the source study's methods: A statistical classification framework was built to diagnose cytomegalovirus status from the catalog of TCR beta chain sequences. TCRdb mirrors the immuneACCESS table, restricted to in-frame sequences. Some clones are absent from its copies; in checked studies, under half trace to an unresolved V gene, and the reason for the others is unknown. The DNA was the basis for D and trimming; V, J and clone size are from that table. Counted in this sample were tens of thousands of clones; around 90% of them appeared once. Of the sample, roughly 1.2% falls within the top ten clones.

Sequencing used PBMCs. The sequence is built from TRBV14 and TRBJ2-7; the junction holds 9 bases that match TRBD1. This TCR derives from a woman between 18 and 29 years old in good health and CMV-seronegative. The CDR3 protein: CASSQPGTGRYEQYF. The sequenced DNA is TGTGCCAGCAGCCAACCCGGGACAGGGCGCTACGAGCAGTACTTC.